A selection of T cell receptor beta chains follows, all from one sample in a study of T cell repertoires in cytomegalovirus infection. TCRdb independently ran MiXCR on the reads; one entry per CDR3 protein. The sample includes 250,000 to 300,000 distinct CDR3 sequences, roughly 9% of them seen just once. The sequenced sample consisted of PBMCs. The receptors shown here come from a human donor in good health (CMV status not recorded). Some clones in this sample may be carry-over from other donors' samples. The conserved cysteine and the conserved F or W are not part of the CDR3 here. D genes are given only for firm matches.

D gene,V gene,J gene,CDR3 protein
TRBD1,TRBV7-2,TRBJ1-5,ASSLGGPGQGRQPQH
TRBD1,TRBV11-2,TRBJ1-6,ASSFDKDRHYNSPLH
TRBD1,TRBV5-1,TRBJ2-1,ASSSFGGQGAREQF
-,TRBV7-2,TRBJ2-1,ASSVGQFNEQF
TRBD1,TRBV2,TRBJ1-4,ASSEGTANEKLF
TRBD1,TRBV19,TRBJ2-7,ASSMGTGESYEQY
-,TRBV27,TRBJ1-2,ASSSGPHGYT
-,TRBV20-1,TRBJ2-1,SARHLQGTHEQF
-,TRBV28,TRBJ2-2,ASSPSGRGELF
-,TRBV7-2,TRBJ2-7,ASSTTGRLGYEQY
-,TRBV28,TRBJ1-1,ASRPPWGMNTEAF
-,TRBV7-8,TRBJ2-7,ASTQTTWGAGLLYEQY
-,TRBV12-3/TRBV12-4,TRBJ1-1,ASSRDPAEAF
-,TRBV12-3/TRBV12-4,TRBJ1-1,ASSLGVAGTEAF
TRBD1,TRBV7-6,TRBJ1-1,ASSLGQGVGDTEAF
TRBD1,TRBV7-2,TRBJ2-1,ASSSRQGQF
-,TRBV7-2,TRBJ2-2,ASSFRPTANTGELF
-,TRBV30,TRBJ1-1,AWSGGVPEAF
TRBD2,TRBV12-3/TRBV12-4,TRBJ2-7,ASSPTSGRTYEQY
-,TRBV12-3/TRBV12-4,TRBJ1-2,ASSFQNYGYT
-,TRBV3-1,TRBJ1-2,ASSQAGRDYGYT
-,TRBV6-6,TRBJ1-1,ASRNHMNTEAF
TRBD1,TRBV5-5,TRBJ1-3,ASRAPGQGIGGNTIY
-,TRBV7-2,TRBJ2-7,ASSLHRDDEQY
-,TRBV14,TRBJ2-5,ASSQGFTYQETQY
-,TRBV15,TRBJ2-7,ATSRDEGPYYEQY
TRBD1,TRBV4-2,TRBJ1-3,ASSQDPDRAIY
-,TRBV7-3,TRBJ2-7,ASSYGQFYEQY
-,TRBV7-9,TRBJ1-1,ASSLAGQGTEAF
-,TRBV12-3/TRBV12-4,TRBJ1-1,ASSPYSGQTEAF
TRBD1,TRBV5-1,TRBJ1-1,ASSFPGTGVNTEAF
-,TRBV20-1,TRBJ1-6,SARRHESSYNSPLH
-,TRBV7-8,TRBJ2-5,ASSPLGLLQETQY
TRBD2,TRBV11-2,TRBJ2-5,ASSTRTRSQETQY
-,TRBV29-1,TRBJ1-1,SVGQLNTEAF
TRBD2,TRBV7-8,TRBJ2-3,ARCGRGETTDTQY
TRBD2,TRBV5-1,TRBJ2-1,ASRLGGEYNEQF
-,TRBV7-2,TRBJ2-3,ASSLGGPDTQY
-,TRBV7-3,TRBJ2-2,ASSPQRANTGELF
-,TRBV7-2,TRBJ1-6,ASSLEWDSPLH
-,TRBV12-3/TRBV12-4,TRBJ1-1,ASSLIGATEAF
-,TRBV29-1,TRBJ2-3,SVDGLGGDTQY
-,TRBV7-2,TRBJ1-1,ASSLAWMNTEAF
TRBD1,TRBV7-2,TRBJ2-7,ASSGGQTGAEQY
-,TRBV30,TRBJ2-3,AWSGRGGWTDTQY
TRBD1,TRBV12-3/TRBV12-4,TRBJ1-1,ASTRQGLGGTEAF
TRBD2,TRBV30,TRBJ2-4,AWSVKGTRAKNIQY
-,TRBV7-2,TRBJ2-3,ASSLYGGPPTDTQY
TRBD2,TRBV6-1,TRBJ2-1,ASSIILAGSGNEQF
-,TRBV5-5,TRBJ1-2,ASSPGTTYGYT
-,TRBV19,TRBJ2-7,ASSSQLSGEQY
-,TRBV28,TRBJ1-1,ASSERGEAF
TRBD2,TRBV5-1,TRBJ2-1,ASSPEVRGGYEQF
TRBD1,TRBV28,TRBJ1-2,ASSLPGQGANYGYT
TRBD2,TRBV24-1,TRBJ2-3,ATSDSTSGTTDTQY
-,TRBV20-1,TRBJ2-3,SASRIGTDTQY
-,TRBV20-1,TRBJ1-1,SARDYGFMNTEAF
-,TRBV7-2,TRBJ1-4,ASSLEGGLNEKLF
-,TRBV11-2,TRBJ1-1,ASSLVKRRSAAEAF